The T cell receptor (beta chain) described here comes from a study of vaccination and CD4 T cells after COVID-19. As for the study in general: The cells in question were stimulated using overlapping spike peptides derived from SARS-CoV-2, HCoV-NL63, HCoV-OC43 and HCoV-229E.

Treatment given: approximately 11-day PBMC culture with coronavirus spike peptide pools or control peptides (ViraFEST assay). It was after 10 to 11 days of culture that CD4+ T cells were isolated by negative selection. For this clonotype: Its target is not known.

An Oncomine TCR Beta short-read assay was used to sequence the DNA from cultured CD4+ T cells. Via MiXCR, TCRdb re-called the PCR reads, giving one row per CDR3 protein. The sample carries around 12,000 distinct CDR3 sequences, 36% recorded once. The receptor's source is a human donor with COVID-19. The specimen sequenced was cultured CD4+ T cells from blood.

The CDR3 here is CASSFGVNSNQPQHF. As DNA, the CDR3 is TGTGCCAGCAGTTTCGGAGTAAATAGCAATCAGCCCCAGCATTTT. This chain joins TRBV12-3 or TRBV12-4 and TRBJ1-5; D not certain. The V end was cut by 3 bases, the J end by 0 bases, with 9 bases between. The CDR3 runs 15 residues.